This TCR beta chain was captured by sequencing in a study of neurological immune-mediated disorders (dated by TCRdb to between 2019 and 2020). The study in broad terms: Among the 34 multiple sclerosis patients, relapsing-remitting MS accounted for about 31 and secondary progressive MS accounted for 3. Peripheral blood TCR-beta repertoires from patients with HTLV-I-associated myelopathy (HAM/TSP), patients with multiple sclerosis, and healthy controls were compared in the study using UMI-based sequencing. Longitudinal samples, technical triplicates and paired sorted CD4+ and CD8+ T-cell subsets, alongside PBMC samples, were included among the roughly 96 TCR-beta libraries. Of the approximately 70 subjects in the cohort, some 15 were HAM/TSP patients, about 34 were multiple sclerosis patients, and 20 were healthy controls.

The V and J ends are trimmed by 2 bases and 1 base, leaving 14 bases between them. The CDR3 runs 16 amino acids, cysteine and phenylalanine included. The CDR3 DNA has 48 bases and is translated from base 1. The table lists this clonotype with many counts. Its target antigen remains unknown. Per-base quality was not reported, and no clone a single base away is much larger than it. To synthesize cDNA, template-switch 5'RACE was performed with a primer carrying a 10-nucleotide random unique molecular identifier so that each TCR transcript was tagged. Over 190 million TCR-beta sequences, covering 15-18 subjects, were produced in each sequencing run. The RNeasy kit was used for extraction of total RNA. The KAPA Real-time Library Amplification kit was used to amplify TCR-beta VDJ regions with primers for the TCR constant region and the 5'RACE anchor. Sample indexes and Illumina adaptors were added in a first PCR, after which library yield was increased in a second PCR. The roughly 650 bp TCR product was size-selected on a 2% E-gel SizeSelection system after Ampure bead purification. Before pooling, library quality was checked on a Bioanalyzer, concentration was measured with Qubit, and libraries were quantified with the Kapa Library Quantification kit. Paired-end 2 x 150 bp sequencing of the libraries was performed on an Illumina HiSeq 2500. To increase sequence diversity, about 25-31% phiX was spiked into each library pool. Per the original workflow: The UMI-based MiGEC pipeline processed quality-filtered reads and removed over 75% of raw TCR sequences during error correction. IMGT germline references were used for aligning VDJ genes, and each clonotype was defined as a unique CDR3 amino acid sequence together with its V-J genes. VDJtools evaluated clonal expansion, Shannon diversity and CDR3 relatedness (CalcPairwiseDistances, ClusterSamples); CLCbio workbench built phylogenetic trees. Clones with at least 8 unique UMIs were defined as expanded, with this threshold being based on coefficient-of-variation modelling across technical triplicates. Using fastp at Q25 and MiXCR, TCRdb reprocessed the public reads and kept productive beta chains. Records with the same CDR3 protein are collapsed into one entry carrying the most frequent genes and DNA. TCRdb, rather than the study authors, made the V and J calls. For this sample the table gives fewer than 80,000 distinct CDR3 sequences, of which less than 6% were detected only once. The top ten clones comprise roughly 3.2% of the sample.

For unsorted PBMC libraries, 2 million PBMCs were used after storage in RNAlater at -80 degrees C until RNA extraction. Multiple sclerosis patients were enrolled in a US clinical protocol evaluating disease progression by magnetic resonance imaging. Peripheral blood was subjected to Ficoll-Hypaque density gradient centrifugation to isolate PBMCs, which were then cryopreserved in liquid nitrogen. Study-wide findings and limitations: TCR clonal expansion was greatest in HAM/TSP patients and smallest in MS patients, who ranked below even healthy controls. No clinical or MRI features were associated with the MS cluster, and the authors said that larger cohorts are needed. No identical CDR3 amino acid sequences were found to be shared among expanded clones across subjects, suggesting that TCR-beta repertoires were private in all groups. Repertoires from 18 of 34 MS patients were grouped by phylogenetic analysis into a cluster of related CDR3 sequences, suggesting a possible repertoire-level signature.

In this chain, TRBV12-3 or TRBV12-4 is recombined with TRBJ2-5; the D gene cannot be resolved beyond TRBD1 or TRBD2, each matching 5 bases. The sequence was obtained from a woman in her 50s with multiple sclerosis. The sequencing sample was made of PBMCs. The CDR3 in this case is CASSLQGYGTQETQYF. Here is the DNA: TGTGCCAGCAGTTTACAAGGGTATGGGACCCAAGAGACCCAGTACTTC.